Shown below are 25 T cell receptor beta chains from a single sample sequenced in a study of shared clonotypes between healthy human individuals. Terminally differentiated effector memory CD45RA+ cells were excluded from the naive CD8 cells, which were CD45RO-negative and positively selected for CCR7. Sequencing was performed with immunoSEQ multiplex PCR; in TCRdb, only in-frame clones are kept and a portion is missing. The table has 450,000 to 700,000 clones, nearly 97% seen once. Sequencing was carried out using naive CD8+ T cells sorted from blood. These receptors all come from a woman in her 30s in good health.

As regards this clone: Other DNA sequences from this sample encode an identical CDR3 as well. The V gene is TRBV29-1, the J gene TRBJ2-1; TRBD2 aligns across 7 bases. The V and J ends lost 7 bases and 0 bases, in that order; junction bases with no gene match: 3. The CDR3 length is 13 residues. CDR1 SQVTM and CDR2 ANQGSEA come from the germline V gene. The CDR3 protein is CSGGGSSYNEQFF. In nucleotides, the CDR3 is TGCAGCGGGGGGGGAAGCTCCTACAATGAGCAGTTCTTC.

This chain connects TRBV6-5 to TRBJ2-7; 13 nucleotides match TRBD2. Germline trimming cut 6 bases from V and 2 bases from J; bases unmatched to any gene: 4. The CDR3 is made up of 15 amino acids. Germline values: CDR1 MNHEY, CDR2 SVGAGI. CDR3 DNA sequence: TGTGCCAGCAGGGCGGGACTAGCGGGACCCTACGAGCAGTACTTC. It translates to CASRAGLAGPYEQYF.

This clone was detected only once. This sequence joins TRBV11-1 and TRBJ2-7; 8 positions agree with TRBD2. The CDR3 runs to 15 residues. V shed 5 bases and J 2 bases; nucleotides not matched to a gene: 8. Germline V gene sequence: CDR1 SGHAT, CDR2 FQDESV (reference sequence). The CDR3 sequence: CASSPGTRDTYEQYF. Here the CDR3 DNA reads TGTGCCAGCAGCCCCGGGACTAGGGATACCTACGAGCAGTACTTC.

The chain links TRBV7-6 to TRBJ2-7; perhaps TRBD1 as D (6 bases). The CDR3 totals 13 residues. The germline CDR1 and CDR2 sequences are SGHVS and FNYEAQ. V lost 5 bases and J 4 bases, leaving 12 bases between the germline ends. The CDR3 DNA sequence: TGTGCCAGCAGCGCCGGGACACCTTACGAGCAGTACTTC. Encoded protein: CASSAGTPYEQYF.

The chain recombines TRBV11-2 with TRBJ2-1; D ambiguous. This CDR3 has 13 residues. Per germline, CDR1 SGHAT and CDR2 FQNNGV. V gave up 1 base and J gave up 6 bases, with 7 bases separating them. The CDR3 bases are TGTGCCAGCAGCTTAGTTACGGCCAATGAGCAGTTCTTC. Amino acid sequence: CASSLVTANEQFF.

CDR3 residues: CASSGDRDTQYF. The CDR3 DNA sequence: TGTGCCAGCAGCGGAGACAGAGATACGCAGTATTTT. J is TRBJ2-3 and V is TRBV7-2; the D gene is possibly TRBD1 (5 bases). The germline V and J ends were trimmed by 5 bases and 5 bases, with 8 bases remaining between them. Germline CDR1 is SGHTA and CDR2 is FQGNSA. CDR3 size: 12 residues.

The genes are TRBV19 and TRBJ2-7; D may be TRBD2 (6 bases). Trimming shortened V by 2 bases and J by 3 bases, and 14 bases separated the two germline ends. The length of the CDR3 is 15 residues. Germline values: CDR1 LNHDA, CDR2 SQIVND (reference sequence). The DNA of the CDR3 is TGTGCCAGTAGTATATCTTCTCCGGGGGACTACGAGCAGTACTTC. Amino acid sequence: CASSISSPGDYEQYF.

The chain joins TRBV11-1 to TRBJ2-7; 8 bases are shared with TRBD1. V dropped 6 bases and J dropped 0; count of bases not matched to a gene: 7. In germline, CDR1 is SGHAT, CDR2 FQDESV (reference sequence). This CDR3 spans 15 amino acids. As DNA, the CDR3 is TGTGCCAGCAGTCCCCGACAGGGGATCTCCTACGAGCAGTACTTC. The encoded protein is CASSPRQGISYEQYF.

This chain uses TRBV28 with TRBJ2-7; possibly TRBD1 for D (5 bases). CDR3 length: 14 residues. The germline CDR1 and CDR2 sequences are MDHEN and SYDVKM. Deletions cut 2 bases from V and 5 bases from J, with 13 bases between. CDR3 nucleotide sequence: TGTGCCAGCAGTTTAAGAGGCCAAGGGGACGAGCAGTACTTC. Encoded protein: CASSLRGQGDEQYF.

The CDR3 DNA reads as TGTGCCAGCAGCCCGCGCTCGGGACAGGGGTTATACGAGCAGTACTTC. Its protein is CASSPRSGQGLYEQYF. The chain carries TRBV7-9 and TRBJ2-5; 10 bases line up with TRBD1. The J call is doubtful: the DNA matches TRBJ2-7 better. Germline loops: CDR1 SEHNR, CDR2 FQNEAQ (reference sequence). This CDR3 comprises 16 residues.

This sequence joins TRBV11-2 and TRBJ2-3; 12 bases agree with TRBD2. This CDR3 is 17 amino acids long. V lost 4 bases, J lost 7 bases, and 12 bases stayed unmatched. Germline CDR1 SGHAT, CDR2 FQNNGV. Here the CDR3 DNA reads TGTGCCAGCAGCTCTGCCCTTACTAGCGGGAGGAGGTATACGCAGTATTTT. This sequence encodes CASSSALTSGRRYTQYF.

This clone was seen only a few times. This sequence joins TRBV2 and TRBJ1-2, with D uncertain. The CDR3 is 14 residues long. CDR1 and CDR2 from the germline V gene are SNHLY and FYNNEI. V was trimmed by 2 bases and J by 0 bases, leaving 7 bases between them. The CDR3 DNA follows: TGTGCCAGCAGTGAAATGGACCCTAACTATGGCTACACCTTC. It specifies CASSEMDPNYGYTF.

This clone was seen a single time. CDR3 protein: CAWTGRSNSPLHF. CDR3 sequence (DNA): TGTGCCTGGACTGGACGGTCCAATTCACCCCTCCACTTT. V is TRBV30 and J is TRBJ1-6; D uncertain. The CDR3 is made up of 13 amino acids. The V gene lost 4 bases and the J gene lost 7 bases, with 11 bases spanning the gap. Germline V lookup: CDR1 GTSNPN, CDR2 SVGIG (reference sequence).

The gene calls are TRBV19 and TRBJ2-3; 7 bases match TRBD2. Trimming took 5 bases from V and 1 from J; bases not matched to a gene: 6. The CDR3 is 15 amino acids. Germline CDR1 is LNHDA and CDR2 is SQIVND (reference sequence). CDR3 sequence reads: CASSPRDYRTDTQYF. The CDR3 DNA sequence: TGTGCCAGTAGTCCCCGGGACTACCGCACAGATACGCAGTATTTT.

The chain carries TRBV20-1 and TRBJ2-7, with TRBD2 as a possible D gene (5 bases). The CDR3 has 11 residues. Germline lookup yields CDR1 DFQATT and CDR2 SNEGSKA (reference sequence). V lost 5 bases to trimming and J lost 5 bases, with 10 bases between them. The DNA for the CDR3 is TGCAGTGCTGGGCCAGCGGACGAGCAGTACTTC. Translated: CSAGPADEQYF.

This clone was found a few times. This chain uses TRBV4-2 with TRBJ1-1; the D is unclear. Trimming pared 1 base from V and 0 bases from J, leaving 12 bases between. This CDR3 has 16 amino acids. CDR1 is LGHNA and CDR2 is YNFKEQ in the germline V gene. The chain's CDR3 is CASSQASTVMNTEAFF. CDR3 coding DNA: TGTGCCAGCAGCCAAGCGTCGACGGTCATGAACACTGAAGCTTTCTTT.

The chain is built from TRBV10-3 and TRBJ2-7; D uncertain. Per germline, CDR1 ENHRY and CDR2 SYGVKD. Trimming pared 4 bases from V and 0 bases from J, leaving 10 bases between. The CDR3 has 14 residues. Here the CDR3 DNA reads TGTGCCATCAGTGTGAAGGACCGCTCCTACGAGCAGTACTTC. The encoded protein is CAISVKDRSYEQYF.

The V call is TRBV5-6, the J call TRBJ2-7, with a possible D match to TRBD2 (6 bases). Trimming cost V 4 bases and J 3 bases, with 11 bases left between them. The CDR3 is made up of 13 amino acids. Germline V gives CDR1 SGHDT, CDR2 YYEEEE. CDR3 in amino acids: CASSLDYGYEQYF. The CDR3 DNA reads TGTGCCAGCAGCCTGGACTACGGCTACGAGCAGTACTTC.

The genes are TRBV28 and TRBJ2-1; a weak D match, TRBD2 (6 bases). V was pared by 4 bases and J by 9 bases, with 16 bases between. The CDR3 totals 14 residues. Per the germline V gene, CDR1 is MDHEN and CDR2 is SYDVKM. This chain's CDR3 is CASSYESGLGEQFF. DNA of the CDR3: TGTGCCAGCAGTTACGAGAGCGGGTTGGGTGAGCAGTTCTTC.

The rearrangement joins TRBV19 to TRBJ2-1; D is unresolved. V lost 0 bases and J 5 bases, leaving 20 bases between the germline ends. Germline V gene lookup returns CDR1 LNHDA and CDR2 SQIVND (reference sequence). This CDR3 is 18 amino acids long. For the CDR3, the DNA is TGTGCCAGTAGTATAGATTTGAACCGACACGGCAAGGACAATGAGCAGTTCTTC. Translation: CASSIDLNRHGKDNEQFF.

J is TRBJ2-4 and V is TRBV5-1; D remains unclear. V shed 4 bases and J shed 3 bases, with 14 bases lying between them. CDR1 SGHRS and CDR2 YFSETQ come from the germline V gene. There are 15 residues in the CDR3. The CDR3 is CASSGLWVGKNIQYF. Here the CDR3 DNA reads TGCGCCAGCAGCGGGCTCTGGGTGGGCAAAAACATTCAGTACTTC.

J is TRBJ2-7 and V is TRBV7-8; 12 bases agree with TRBD1. Per the germline V gene, CDR1 is SGHVS and CDR2 is FQNEAQ. V gave up 5 bases and J gave up 1 base; unmatched junction bases: 9. The CDR3 has 17 amino acids. CDR3 loop: CASSASGQGAFSYEQYF. The CDR3 DNA reads TGTGCCAGCAGCGCCTCGGGACAGGGGGCATTTTCCTACGAGCAGTACTTC.

The chain's CDR3 is CASSENRVGYGYTF. The CDR3 DNA reads TGTGCCAGCAGTGAAAACAGGGTGGGCTATGGCTACACCTTC. The chain is built from TRBV2 and TRBJ1-2, with D possibly matching TRBD1 (6 bases). Germline loops: CDR1 SNHLY, CDR2 FYNNEI. The CDR3 sequence is 14 residues long. With 2 bases removed from V and 4 bases from J, the gap between germline ends came to 11 bases.

This clone was recorded only once. This chain joins TRBV10-2 and TRBJ2-7; D perhaps matches TRBD1 (5 bases). V shed 6 bases and J shed 3 bases, with 21 bases lying between them. Per the germline V gene, CDR1 is WSHSY and CDR2 is SAAADI. The CDR3 is made up of 16 amino acids. The CDR3 DNA is TGCGCCAGCAGGGGTGATACAGGTCCACTACACTACGAGCAGTACTTC. Protein: CASRGDTGPLHYEQYF.

V and J are TRBV29-1 and TRBJ1-3; no firm D call. The CDR3 spans 15 residues. Germline V gene sequence: CDR1 SQVTM, CDR2 ANQGSEA. Trimming left V 6 bases short and J 2 bases short, with 17 bases between. DNA of the CDR3: TGCAGCGTGAGGGTTATGAAGGCTGCTGGAAACACCATATATTTT. Translating gives CSVRVMKAAGNTIYF.